This T cell receptor (beta chain) is drawn from a study of blood T cell repertoires in COVID-19. Study-wide background: Samples of COVID-19 (acute and convalescent) were obtained from the United States, Italy and Spain. PBMCs, B-cell-depleted T cells, or T cells were the source of the cDNA or gDNA that made up the material.

As processed by the authors: Amplifying reference gene primers gave estimates of nucleated cell counts. Assay used: immunoSEQ multiplex PCR; TCRdb lists only in-frame clones, some missing. V, J and clone size derive from that table, while D and trimming were established from the DNA sequence. The sample yields around 120,000 clones, approximately 70% seen once. V lost 4 bases, J lost 3 bases, and 9 bases lay in between. CDR1 SGDLS and CDR2 YYNGEE come from the germline V gene. The CDR3 length is 13 residues. The clonotype comes from a human donor with acute or convalescent COVID-19. The donor label of this sample is uncertain. The sample was peripheral blood. This rearrangement joins TRBV9 to TRBJ2-3; D remains unclear. The CDR3 DNA follows: TGTGCCAGCAGCCCCCCCCTAACAGATACGCAGTATTTT. Translated, it gives CASSPPLTDTQYF. The full variable domain, in which reference TRBV9 and TRBJ2-3 provide the parts outside the CDR3, is DSGVTQTPKHLITATGQRVTLRCSPRSGDLSVYWYQQSLDQGLQFLIQYYNGEERAKGNILERFSAQQFPDLHSELNLSSLELGDSALYFCASSPPLTDTQYFGPGTRLTVL.